The source of this TCR beta chain is a study of blood T cell repertoires in COVID-19. About the research overall: Samples taken during acute and convalescent COVID-19 were collected in the United States, Italy and Spain.

The assay was immunoSEQ multiplex PCR, and TCRdb's table has in-frame clones only and misses some. The sample holds more than 300,000 clones, nearly 90% seen once. Germline lookup yields CDR1 SGHDN and CDR2 FVKESK. This CDR3 region has 14 residues. Comments on this clone: The junction departs from germline at one end; a sequencing error may be responsible.

The source of this sequence is a woman aged 30 to 39 who had recovered from COVID-19. What was sequenced was PBMCs or T cells enriched from blood (not recorded which). The chain combines TRBV14 with TRBJ2-7, with TRBD1 matching over 8 bases. The CDR3 is CASSLGQANYVQYF. The DNA for the CDR3 is TGTGCCAGCAGCCTGGGACAGGCTAATTACGTGCAGTACTTC.